The next 28 T cell receptor beta chains were all read from a single sample in a study of brain T cells in children with intractable seizures. Clones were read by immunoSEQ multiplex PCR, and TCRdb kept only the in-frame ones, dropping some. This table has 88,000 or so clones, under 95% appearing once. This specimen was peripheral blood, taken at surgery. These receptors all come from a girl aged 2-15 years with Rasmussen encephalitis and intractable seizures.

The V and J genes are TRBV5-6 and TRBJ2-5, with 8 nucleotides matching TRBD1. This CDR3 spans 15 amino acids. Germline values: CDR1 SGHDT, CDR2 YYEEEE. V lost 4 bases, J lost 1 base, and 6 bases stayed unmatched. The CDR3 DNA sequence: TGTGCCAGCAGCGGGGGACAGGCCACCCAAGAGACCCAGTACTTC. It is translated as CASSGGQATQETQYF.

This clone showed up just once. The J gene is TRBJ2-1, the V gene TRBV10-3; 9 bases are shared with TRBD2. V shed 7 bases, J shed 5 bases, and the junction held 9 bases outside the gene matches. The germline gives CDR1 ENHRY, CDR2 SYGVKD. The length of the CDR3 is 15 residues. CDR3 amino acids: CAITAGTSTNNEQFF. The CDR3, as DNA: TGTGCCATCACCGCGGGGACTAGCACCAACAATGAGCAGTTCTTC.

The chain employs TRBV28 and TRBJ2-7, with D maybe TRBD1 (6 bases). The germline CDR1 and CDR2 sequences are MDHEN and SYDVKM. The CDR3 has 11 residues. V lost 9 bases and J 9 bases, leaving 15 bases between the germline ends. This CDR3 reads CASGGGFGQYF. The CDR3 DNA is TGTGCCAGTGGGGGCGGATTCGGGCAGTACTTC.

This chain uses TRBV2 with TRBJ1-4; D perhaps matches TRBD1 (6 bases). The CDR3 runs to 15 residues. Germline V lookup: CDR1 SNHLY, CDR2 FYNNEI. V was clipped by 4 bases and J by 8 bases, with 17 bases between them. CDR3: CASSVNGQLGEKLFF. The CDR3, as DNA: TGTGCCAGCAGTGTAAACGGACAGCTGGGGGAAAAACTGTTTTTT.

CDR3 loop: CASSVAGGGTGELFF. For the CDR3, the DNA is TGTGCCAGCAGTGTGGCGGGGGGTGGCACCGGGGAGCTGTTTTTT. The chain joins TRBV25-1 to TRBJ2-2; TRBD2 matches at 8 bases. J gave up 4 bases and V 4 bases, and 5 bases lay outside the gene matches. CDR3 length: 15 residues. Germline CDR1 is MGHDK and CDR2 is SYGVNS.

The chain has TRBV29-1 and TRBJ2-7, with D possibly called TRBD1 or TRBD2 (5 bases each). CDR1 is SQVTM and CDR2 is ANQGSEA in the germline V gene. The CDR3 runs to 13 residues. Trimming took 0 bases from V and 6 from J, leaving 12 bases between them. The DNA for the CDR3 is TGCAGCGTTGAAGATACAGGTGGAGGCGAGCAGTACTTC. Its translation is CSVEDTGGGEQYF.

The rearrangement uses TRBV4-1 and TRBJ1-1; D possibly corresponds to TRBD1 (5 bases). CDR3 length equals 14 residues. V lost 1 base, J lost 6 bases, and 12 bases lay in between. Germline values: CDR1 MGHRA, CDR2 YSYEKL. CDR3 region: CASSQGPRAPEAFF. In DNA, the CDR3 is TGCGCCAGCAGCCAAGGCCCCAGGGCCCCTGAAGCTTTCTTT.

This chain connects TRBV6-2 or TRBV6-3 to TRBJ2-5; D gene uncertain. The CDR3 consists of 11 residues. V was clipped by 3 bases and J by 2 bases, with 1 base between them. Germline V gene data show CDR1 as MNHEY and CDR2 as SVGEGT. The CDR3 nucleotides are TGTGCCAGCAGTTATCAAGAGACCCAGTACTTC. This encodes CASSYQETQYF.

The chain combines TRBV30 with TRBJ2-6, with 9 bases fitting TRBD2. After removal of 0 bases from V and 2 bases from J, the junction contained 20 bases not matched to a gene. Germline V gene sequence: CDR1 GTSNPN, CDR2 SVGIG (reference sequence). CDR3 length equals 22 residues. DNA of the CDR3: TGTGCCTGGAGTGTCTTACCCCACCGAATAGCGGGAGTACTTACTGGGGCCAACGTCCTGACTTTC. This codes for CAWSVLPHRIAGVLTGANVLTF.

The CDR3 protein is CASSHRNIQYF. The CDR3 DNA follows: TGTGCCAGCAGCCACCGAAACATTCAGTACTTC. V and J are TRBV3-1 (or the pseudogene TRBV3-2) and TRBJ2-4; no reliable D call. The V gene lost 3 bases and the J gene lost 6 bases, with 3 bases spanning the gap. This CDR3 is built from 11 residues. Germline V gene data show CDR1 as LGHDT and CDR2 as YNNKEL (reference sequence).

This CDR3 reads CASSFAVGYNQPQHF. The CDR3 region has the DNA TGTGCCAGCAGTTTCGCAGTAGGCTACAATCAGCCCCAGCATTTT. The chain joins TRBV27 to TRBJ1-5; D not certain. The germline V and J ends were trimmed by 3 bases and 3 bases, with 12 bases remaining between them. The length of the CDR3 is 15 residues. Germline CDR1 is MNHEY and CDR2 is SMNVEV (reference sequence).

The chain joins TRBV27 to TRBJ2-5; TRBD1 might be the D (5 bases). Germline V gene data show CDR1 as MNHEY and CDR2 as SMNVEV (reference sequence). V was pared by 2 bases and J by 5 bases, with 21 bases between. This CDR3 comprises 17 residues. The CDR3 protein is CASSLGPGQPPGETQYF. CDR3 DNA sequence: TGTGCCAGCAGTTTAGGGCCAGGGCAGCCCCCGGGCGAGACCCAGTACTTC.

CDR3 sequence (DNA): TGTGCCAGCAGCGTAGCTCAGACAGGGGGACCCTATGGCTACACCTTC. It encodes CASSVAQTGGPYGYTF. The chain has TRBV9 and TRBJ1-2, with 9 bases aligning to TRBD1. Germline CDR1 SGDLS, CDR2 YYNGEE. V was pared by 0 bases and J by 4 bases, with 7 bases of the junction left unmatched. This CDR3 has 16 amino acids.

The CDR3 protein is CASSPGPIRPQHF. CDR3 sequence (DNA): TGTGCCAGCAGCCCGGGACCCATTCGGCCCCAGCATTTT. The chain is built from TRBV3-1 (or the pseudogene TRBV3-2) and TRBJ1-5; the D gene is possibly TRBD1 (5 bases). V lost 4 bases and J lost 9, with 13 bases in between. This CDR3 is built from 13 residues. Germline V gives CDR1 LGHDT, CDR2 YNNKEL (reference sequence).

This rearrangement joins TRBV6-1 to TRBJ1-1, with D hard to call. Germline V gene data show CDR1 as MNHNS and CDR2 as SASEGT. The germline V and J ends were trimmed by 1 base and 0 bases, with 15 bases remaining between them. The CDR3 has 17 residues. CDR3 nucleotides: TGTGCCAGCAGTGAAGTGTTCATGGGTCAACTGAACACTGAAGCTTTCTTT. It translates to CASSEVFMGQLNTEAFF.

This clone was observed a single time. The V and J genes are TRBV7-2 and TRBJ2-3; TRBD1 agrees at 8 bases. Germline V gene sequence: CDR1 SGHTA, CDR2 FQGNSA. This CDR3 comprises 16 residues. V shed 2 bases, J shed 5 bases, and the junction held 9 bases outside the gene matches. The CDR3 nucleotides read TGTGCCAGCAGCTTAACCACAGGGGGGATGATAGATACGCAGTATTTT. Its protein is CASSLTTGGMIDTQYF. Drawing the rest from reference TRBV7-2 and TRBJ2-3, the complete variable domain is GAGVSQSPSNKVTEKGKDVELRCDPISGHTALYWYRQSLGQGLEFLIYFQGNSAPDKSGLPSDRFSAERTGGSVSTLTIQRTQQEDSAVYLCASSLTTGGMIDTQYFGPGTRLTVL.

The chain combines TRBV5-6 with TRBJ2-3; maybe TRBD1 (5 bases). The CDR3 length is 16 residues. V shed 4 bases and J shed 2 bases, with 17 bases lying between them. The germline CDR1 and CDR2 sequences are SGHDT and YYEEEE. CDR3 amino acids: CASSQGFVRTTDTQYF. The CDR3 DNA reads as TGTGCCAGCAGCCAGGGTTTCGTGCGGACCACAGATACGCAGTATTTT.

This rearrangement joins TRBV6-1 to TRBJ1-3; D remains ambiguous. Germline V lookup: CDR1 MNHNS, CDR2 SASEGT. The germline V and J ends were trimmed by 3 bases and 4 bases, with 22 bases remaining between them. This CDR3 contains 18 residues. CDR3 nucleotide sequence: TGTGCCAGCAGTGAGGGTTTCGGGATGGGTCAAGGGGGAAACACCATATATTTT. It is translated as CASSEGFGMGQGGNTIYF.

The CDR3 coding sequence is TGTGCCAGCACCTCCGGGGGGGGTATGAACACTGAAGCTTTCTTT. Its protein is CASTSGGGMNTEAFF. The chain employs TRBV6-5 and TRBJ1-1, with TRBD1 as a possible D gene (5 bases). V lost 7 bases to trimming and J lost 0 bases, with 15 bases between them. The CDR3 totals 15 residues. In germline, CDR1 is MNHEY, CDR2 SVGAGI.

V is TRBV11-3 and J is TRBJ2-7; 10 positions match TRBD2. The junction had 6 bases not matched to a gene; V was cut back by 1 base and J by 6 bases. CDR1 and CDR2 from the germline V gene are SGHNT and YENEEA. The CDR3 runs 15 residues. The CDR3 region has the DNA TGTGCCAGCAGCTTAGTTCTAGCGGGAGTCCCCGAGCAGTACTTC. Translating gives CASSLVLAGVPEQYF.

This chain connects TRBV29-1 to TRBJ1-2; TRBD1 aligns across 8 bases. The trim removed 8 bases at V and 1 base at J, leaving 12 bases unmatched. The CDR3 sequence is 15 residues long. CDR1 is SQVTM, CDR2 ANQGSEA, per germline. The chain's CDR3 is CSSLGTGSLNYGYTF. As DNA, the CDR3 is TGCAGCAGTCTCGGGACAGGATCCCTTAACTATGGCTACACCTTC.

The chain recombines TRBV28 with TRBJ1-5; no reliable D call. V dropped 6 bases and J dropped 7 bases, with 16 bases sitting between them. This CDR3 region has 14 residues. The germline CDR1 and CDR2 sequences are MDHEN and SYDVKM. CDR3 nucleotide sequence: TGTGCCAGCAGGGACGGGAAAAGTGGGCAGCCCCAGCATTTT. Its protein product is CASRDGKSGQPQHF.

This rearrangement joins TRBV27 to TRBJ2-7; D tentatively fits TRBD1 or TRBD2 (5 bases each). CDR1 is MNHEY and CDR2 is SMNVEV in the germline V gene (reference sequence). V was pared by 5 bases and J by 3 bases, with 11 bases between. This CDR3 region has 13 residues. CDR3 sequence (DNA): TGTGCCAGCAGTGACGGGGACGGCTACGAGCAGTACTTC. It encodes CASSDGDGYEQYF.

The rearrangement joins TRBV7-9 to TRBJ2-5, with 9 bases aligning to TRBD1. The trim removed 4 bases at V and 4 bases at J, leaving 7 bases unmatched. Germline V CDR1 and CDR2: SEHNR, FQNEAQ (reference sequence). CDR3 size: 15 residues. Here the CDR3 reads CASSSGTGRGETQYF. The CDR3 DNA sequence: TGTGCCAGCAGCTCTGGGACAGGGAGAGGAGAGACCCAGTACTTC.

J is TRBJ1-2 and V is TRBV28, with D uncertain. CDR1 and CDR2 (germline): MDHEN, SYDVKM. There are 16 residues in the CDR3. Trimming pared 2 bases from V and 3 bases from J, leaving 16 bases between. The CDR3 spells CASSLNPRQEDYGYTF. The DNA of the CDR3 is TGTGCCAGCAGTTTAAACCCGAGGCAGGAGGACTATGGCTACACCTTC.

In its sample, this clone was seen once. The chain uses TRBV9 and TRBJ1-6, with D perhaps TRBD1 (6 bases). The CDR3 is made up of 13 amino acids. Germline V gene data show CDR1 as SGDLS and CDR2 as YYNGEE. V was cut by 3 bases and J by 8 bases, with 9 bases left in between. CDR3 residues: CASSETGYSPLHF. The CDR3, as DNA: TGTGCCAGCAGCGAGACAGGTTATTCACCCCTCCACTTT.

This clone has just one count. The chain is built from TRBV28 and TRBJ1-2, with 9 bases lining up with TRBD1. Germline CDR1 is MDHEN and CDR2 is SYDVKM. The CDR3 extends over 14 amino acids. V lost 5 bases and J lost 3; bases outside the gene matches: 4. CDR3 amino acids: CASSKRTGDYGYTF. CDR3 nucleotide sequence: TGTGCCAGCAGTAAAAGGACAGGGGACTATGGCTACACCTTC.

This clone appeared once. The chain combines TRBV6-1 with TRBJ2-1; TRBD2 agrees at 8 bases. This CDR3 is 18 amino acids long. Germline V gives CDR1 MNHNS, CDR2 SASEGT. J gave up 3 bases and V 0 bases, and 10 bases lay outside the gene matches. CDR3: CASSEAHHLAGFYNEQFF. DNA for the CDR3: TGTGCCAGCAGTGAAGCGCATCACCTAGCGGGCTTCTACAATGAGCAGTTCTTC.